This TCR beta chain derives from a study of T cells in Graves' hyperthyroidism and ophthalmopathy. Whole-study results and caveats: Model-based prediction identified ophthalmopathy a median around 6.5 months prior to its onset.

This clonotype was seen repeatedly, ten times or more. Its specificity is unknown. Researchers amplified the TCR beta CDR3 regions from RNA transcripts. Initially, a first-round RT-PCR of the TCR CDR3 employed the HTBI primer set. One entry per CDR3 protein results from TCRdb running MiXCR on the multiplex PCR reads. Of around 300,000 distinct CDR3 sequences in the sample, around 25% are singletons; the top ten hold approximately 30%. Drawn at first hyperthyroidism diagnosis, the blood sample preceded any ophthalmopathy symptoms. 9 to 10 ml fresh peripheral blood yielded the PBMCs. The length of the CDR3 is 16 residues. V gave up 6 bases and J gave up 5 bases, with 22 bases separating them.

V usage is TRBV12-3 or TRBV12-4 and J usage is TRBJ2-5; possibly TRBD1 for D (5 bases). The receptor was derived from a man between 40 and 49 years old with Graves' hyperthyroidism that later progressed to Graves' ophthalmopathy. The sample taken for sequencing was blood. The CDR3 is CASSHPVSGRAETQYF. The CDR3 region has the DNA TGTGCCAGCAGCCATCCTGTGTCCGGCAGGGCCGAGACCCAGTACTTC.